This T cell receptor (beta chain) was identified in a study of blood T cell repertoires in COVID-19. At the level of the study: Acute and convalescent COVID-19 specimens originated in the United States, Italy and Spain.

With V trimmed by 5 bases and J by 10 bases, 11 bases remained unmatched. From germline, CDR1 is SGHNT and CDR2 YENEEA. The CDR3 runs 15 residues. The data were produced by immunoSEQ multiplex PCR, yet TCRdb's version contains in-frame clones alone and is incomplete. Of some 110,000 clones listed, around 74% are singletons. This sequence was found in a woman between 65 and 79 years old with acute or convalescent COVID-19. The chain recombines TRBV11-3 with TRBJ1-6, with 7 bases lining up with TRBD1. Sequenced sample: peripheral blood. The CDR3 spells CASSIPTGQQSPLHF. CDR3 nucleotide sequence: TGTGCCAGCAGCATCCCGACAGGGCAACAGTCACCCCTCCACTTT.